These T cell receptor beta chains were read from a single sample in a study of graft-versus-host responses after intestinal transplantation. No antigen has been assigned to these receptors. TCRdb's copy holds only in-frame clones and misses some; the assay was immunoSEQ multiplex PCR. The table includes some 120,000 clones, 90% detected once. The material was unstimulated CD4+ T cells sorted from spleen or lymph node cells, obtained before intestinal transplant. These receptors all come from a human donor who received an intestinal transplant. CDR3s include the opening cysteine and the closing phenylalanine or tryptophan. D genes are given only for firm matches. Size is omitted from some rows. Given values are once, few, many or a class for expanded clones.

d_call,v_call,cdr3_length,clone_size,j_call,cdr3_nt,cdr3_aa
TRBD2,TRBV15,14,NA,TRBJ2-1,TGTGCCACCAGAGAGCTAGCGGGGCGCAATGAGCAGTTCTTC,CATRELAGRNEQFF
NA,TRBV19,13,once,TRBJ1-6,TGTGCCAGTAGTATAGACAGGGATTCACCCCTCCACTTT,CASSIDRDSPLHF
TRBD1,TRBV6-5,14,NA,TRBJ1-5,TGTGCCTGTTTCCGGGACAGGGGTTCTCAGCCCCAGCATTTT,CACFRDRGSQPQHF
NA,TRBV2,15,once,TRBJ2-7,TGTGCCAGCAGGGGGTGGGGCAGTCCCCCCTACGAGCAGTACTTC,CASRGWGSPPYEQYF
NA,TRBV5-1,14,NA,TRBJ1-4,TGCGCCAGCAGCTTGGGACTCACTAATGAAAAACTGTTTTTT,CASSLGLTNEKLFF
NA,TRBV9,13,NA,TRBJ1-2,TGTGCCAGCAGCGTAGGTCGGAGCTATGGCTACACCTTC,CASSVGRSYGYTF
TRBD2,TRBV5-1,16,NA,TRBJ2-3,TGCGCCAGCAGCTGGGGGGGAGAGCGTGGCATGTATACGCAGTATTTT,CASSWGGERGMYTQYF
NA,TRBV5-6,15,NA,TRBJ1-2,TGTGCCAGCAGCAAGAGGCAGAGGGAGGGTATCGGCTACACCTTC,CASSKRQREGIGYTF
NA,TRBV9,16,NA,TRBJ1-5,TGTGCCAGCAGCGTAGGGGTGGGGCCCAGCAATCAGCCCCAGCATTTT,CASSVGVGPSNQPQHF
TRBD1,TRBV10-2,14,NA,TRBJ2-3,TGCGCCAGCAGTGAACAGGGGCGCACAGATACGCAGTATTTT,CASSEQGRTDTQYF
TRBD1,TRBV5-1,16,NA,TRBJ1-2,TGCGCCAGCAGCAAGATGGGACAGGCAGCTAACTATGGCTACACCTTC,CASSKMGQAANYGYTF
NA,TRBV7-8,16,once,TRBJ2-7,TGTGCCAGCAGCTTAGGGGGGAGACAGGCGCCATACGAGCAGTACTTC,CASSLGGRQAPYEQYF
NA,TRBV28,15,NA,TRBJ2-7,TGTGCCAGCAGTTTCCCCGGGACATTCCTTTACGAGCAGTACTTC,CASSFPGTFLYEQYF
TRBD1,TRBV5-1,15,NA,TRBJ1-2,TGCGCCAGCAGCAAATCCCAGACAGGGGAGAATGGCTACACCTTC,CASSKSQTGENGYTF
NA,TRBV6-5,14,NA,TRBJ1-2,TGTGCCAGCAACAAAGGGGTAGCTAACTATGGCTACACCTTC,CASNKGVANYGYTF
NA,TRBV30,14,NA,TRBJ1-2,TGTGCCTGGAGTGTATCGGGGACTAACTATGGCTACACCTTC,CAWSVSGTNYGYTF
TRBD2,TRBV9,17,NA,TRBJ2-6,TGTGCCAGCAGCGTAGCAACGGGGGGAGCTGGGGCCAACGTCCTGACTTTC,CASSVATGGAGANVLTF
NA,TRBV7-9,13,NA,TRBJ2-7,TGTGCCAGCAGCTTAGGGCTGTTCTACGAGCAGTACTTC,CASSLGLFYEQYF